A selection of T cell receptor beta chains follows, all from one sample in a study of CXCR3-negative and CXCR3-positive naive CD8 T cells. TCRdb reprocessed the 5' RACE reads and keeps a single row for each CDR3 protein, giving no DNA. The sample data list 35,000 to 55,000 distinct CDR3 sequences. Sequencing input: naive CXCR3- CD8+ T cells from blood. The origin of the receptors is a human donor in good health. Some clones in this sample may be carry-over from other donors' samples. Each CDR3 is given with its conserved first and last residue. The order of the fields is clone size, V gene, J gene, CDR3 protein. Not every row has a clone size; where given, it reads once, few, many or a size class.

.	TRBV4-2	TRBJ2-7	CASSHGYEQYF
.	TRBV27	TRBJ2-5	CASTLGETQYF
.	TRBV21-1	TRBJ2-7	CARKPEKPGRVSSYEQYF
.	TRBV12-3/TRBV12-4	TRBJ1-5	CASSSPWDSNQPQHF
.	TRBV6-5	TRBJ2-1	CASSPSWGNEQFF
.	TRBV7-3	TRBJ2-3	CASSLRLITDTQYF
.	TRBV4-3	TRBJ2-7	CASSQDRGVGYEQYF
.	TRBV20-1	TRBJ2-1	CSARSFREHNEQFF
.	TRBV11-2	TRBJ2-1	CASSFLAGGTDEQFF
.	TRBV20-1	TRBJ2-7	CSAIRAGGMWYEQYF
.	TRBV6-2/TRBV6-3	TRBJ2-7	CASSSYLYEQYF
.	TRBV15	TRBJ2-7	CATGTEFRGGYEQYF
.	TRBV13	TRBJ1-1	CASSLGPGMNTEAFF
.	TRBV16	TRBJ2-2	CASNRKQGPGELFF
.	TRBV6-2/TRBV6-3	TRBJ2-5	CASSYSIWTGTQETQYF
.	TRBV6-5	TRBJ2-7	CASRGTGREQYF
.	TRBV4-3	TRBJ2-1	CASSQDRDSSYNEQFF
.	TRBV29-1	TRBJ2-1	CSVAEGNRNEQFF
.	TRBV6-5	TRBJ2-4	CASRPTGEPNIQYF
.	TRBV6-5	TRBJ2-7	CASSYSNRGAPYEQYF
.	TRBV28	TRBJ2-1	CASSPLDYTGSPEQFF
.	TRBV6-1	TRBJ1-4	CASSDIQDTRPANEKLFF
.	TRBV5-1	TRBJ2-7	CASSYREEMNF
.	TRBV28	TRBJ1-5	CASSPTGRINQPQHF
.	TRBV7-2	TRBJ2-7	CASSPGLAVPNYEQYF
.	TRBV12-3/TRBV12-4	TRBJ2-2	CASSFWANANTGELFF
.	TRBV20-1	TRBJ2-1	CSARGSGSTDNEQFF
.	TRBV28	TRBJ2-1	CASSLYRVGNEQFF
.	TRBV5-1	TRBJ2-7	CASSLAVSSYEQYF
.	TRBV12-3/TRBV12-4	TRBJ2-7	CASSLSTYEQYF
.	TRBV6-4	TRBJ2-1	CASSASPTSSDEQFF
.	TRBV13	TRBJ2-1	CASSNASYNEQFF
.	TRBV6-5	TRBJ2-3	CASRVTGYLRDTQYF
.	TRBV29-1	TRBJ2-7	CSVEGGAAANYEQYF
.	TRBV20-1	TRBJ2-3	CSARIHLAGPRTDTQYF
.	TRBV27	TRBJ2-2	CASSLGGRGELFF
.	TRBV27	TRBJ1-1	CASSLTPSGNTEAFF
medium-sized	TRBV15	TRBJ2-1	CATSGTTGANEQFF